This T cell receptor (beta chain) was identified in a study of cytomegalovirus exposure and HLA in healthy donors (dated by TCRdb to 2016 to 2017). About the investigation overall: The 650 to 750 repertoires of the first cohort and the 110 or so validation repertoires were produced on the same platform, according to a later analysis. The study was designed to test whether signatures of past pathogen exposure could be identified by cataloging public T cell receptors. Along with the roughly 610-subject first cohort, a separate validation cohort of over a hundred different subjects was used. To predict cytomegalovirus infection status, the study combined high-throughput TCR immunosequencing, statistical association of individual TCRs with disease status, and machine learning. Results and caveats for the whole study, not just this receptor: While some public TCRs were present in many individuals, most TCR sequences turned up only very rarely across donors. The authors suggested that the approach could potentially be generalized to other disease states and immunological phenotypes. The classifier was reported to diagnose cytomegalovirus status with high specificity and sensitivity in both the original and validation cohorts. The study gave a list of under 200 TCR beta chains associated with cytomegalovirus. A few of the identified cytomegalovirus-associated TCR beta chains were confirmed in vitro to be specific for cytomegalovirus antigens. The validation cohort had no HLA typing available for a later analysis, so co-occurrence within that cohort was assessed over all 110 or so repertoires. Subsequent analysis determined that TCRs grouped into clusters in the first cohort also showed a tendency toward co-occurrence across the 90 to 150 validation repertoires, and approximately 94% of cluster scores exceeded 0.

Turning to this clone: Its specific antigen is unknown. The input lacks base qualities; no much larger clone sits a single base away.

To prepare the library, the immunoSEQ multiplex PCR assay was applied. As for how the authors treated the data: A statistical classification framework was developed to diagnose cytomegalovirus status using the catalog of TCR beta chain sequences. The source is immuneACCESS, and TCRdb retained only in-frame sequences with V and J called. Part of the clones is not carried over; for the studies checked, unresolved V genes explain less than half of this, and the remainder is unexplained. That table is the source of V, J and clone size, and D and trimming were worked out from the DNA. This sample is represented by 150,000 to 180,000 clones; 80% to 90% of them were singletons. The ten top clones hold 20% to 25% of the sample. Donors formed part of the validation cohort, which comprised 120 subjects and was distinct from the first cohort of 666 subjects. From V the trimming removes 4 bases and from J it removes 4 bases, while the gene matches leave 9 bases of the junction unaccounted for. There are 15 amino acids in the CDR3, from cysteine to phenylalanine inclusive. The kept DNA is CDR3 alone, 45 bases in frame from the first base. CDR1 and CDR2 are read off the germline V gene as MNHEY and SVGAGI.

Sequencing input: PBMCs. Recombination linked TRBV6-5 to TRBJ2-7; 8 central bases correspond to TRBD2. The receptor was isolated from a man aged 18 to 30 in good health and CMV-seropositive. The nucleotide sequence reads TGTGCCAGCAGTTGGGGGCTAAGCGGGAGATACGAGCAGTACTTC. The translation is CASSWGLSGRYEQYF.